A selection of T cell receptor beta chains follows, all from one sample in a study of OX40 agonist ivuxolimab in advanced cancers. Method: immunoSEQ multiplex PCR; TCRdb's copy keeps in-frame clones and lacks some. The sample yields about 60,000 clones, around 86% seen once. This specimen was CD4+ or CD8+ T cells sorted from blood, taken in a trial of the OX40 agonist ivuxolimab. These receptors were collected from an adult with an advanced solid tumor such as melanoma, head and neck, liver or kidney cancer. Both conserved end residues are part of each CDR3. The D gene is left open where the match is weak. Some rows mark clone size as missing; the rest say once, few, many or name a class of expanded clone.

CSAWSDTEAFF	TGCAGTGCTTGGTCCGACACTGAAGCTTTCTTT	TRBJ1-1	TRBV20-1	few	-
CASSLDTGGTEAFF	TGTGCCAGCAGTTTAGATACAGGGGGCACTGAAGCTTTCTTT	TRBJ1-1	TRBV28	-	TRBD1
CASSPAGSSYNEQFF	TGTGCCAGCAGTCCCGCGGGATCGTCCTACAATGAGCAGTTCTTC	TRBJ2-1	TRBV27	-	-
CSVKGGRGYTF	TGCAGCGTTAAGGGGGGGCGAGGCTACACCTTC	TRBJ1-2	TRBV29-1	-	-
CASSFLGQNLDEKLFF	TGTGCCAGCAGCTTCTTAGGACAGAACCTGGATGAAAAACTGTTTTTT	TRBJ1-4	TRBV7-6	-	-
CASSTLRVDTEAFF	TGTGCCAGTAGTACCCTCAGGGTGGACACTGAAGCTTTCTTT	TRBJ1-1	TRBV19	-	-
CASSVGPPGQPQHF	TGTGCCAGCAGCGTAGGGCCCCCGGGGCAGCCCCAGCATTTT	TRBJ1-5	TRBV9	-	-
CSVEGPDSGNTIYF	TGCAGCGTTGAAGGGCCGGACTCTGGAAACACCATATATTTT	TRBJ1-3	TRBV29-1	-	-
CASSLGIYADYGYTF	TGTGCCAGCAGCTTAGGAATTTATGCGGACTATGGCTACACCTTC	TRBJ1-2	TRBV11-2	-	-
CASSLGAGGGEQYF	TGTGCTAGCAGCTTAGGGGCAGGGGGGGGCGAGCAGTACTTC	TRBJ2-7	TRBV7-7	-	-
CASSQATGGAVGETQYF	TGTGCCAGCAGCCAAGCAACAGGGGGCGCGGTGGGAGAGACCCAGTACTTC	TRBJ2-5	TRBV5-5	-	TRBD1
CASSLVQENTEAFF	TGTGCCAGCAGCTTAGTCCAGGAAAACACTGAAGCTTTCTTT	TRBJ1-1	TRBV7-9	-	-
CASSFGTGGVGETQYF	TGTGCCAGCAGCTTCGGGACAGGGGGAGTAGGAGAGACCCAGTACTTC	TRBJ2-5	TRBV11-1	-	TRBD1
CASSLNTNDRGYGYTF	TGTGCCAGCAGCTTAAATACGAATGACAGGGGCTATGGCTACACCTTC	TRBJ1-2	TRBV7-2	-	TRBD1
CASSILGVTNYGYTF	TGTGCCAGTAGTATATTGGGGGTGACAAACTATGGCTACACCTTC	TRBJ1-2	TRBV19	many	-
CASSGGTGGISYEQYF	TGCGCCAGCAGCGGTGGGACAGGGGGAATCTCCTACGAGCAGTACTTC	TRBJ2-7	TRBV5-1	-	TRBD1
CATSRGAWDRGPHQPQHF	TGTGCCACCAGCAGAGGGGCATGGGACAGGGGGCCCCATCAGCCCCAGCATTTT	TRBJ1-5	TRBV15	-	TRBD1
CASSPKQGINTEAFF	TGCGCCAGCAGCCCCAAACAGGGGATCAACACTGAAGCTTTCTTT	TRBJ1-1	TRBV5-1	-	TRBD1
CASGWDSYQPQHF	TGTGCCAGTGGCTGGGACTCATATCAGCCCCAGCATTTT	TRBJ1-5	TRBV19	-	-
CASSSPLEGIIQETQYF	TGTGCCAGCAGCTCTCCTTTGGAAGGTATTATACAAGAGACCCAGTACTTC	TRBJ2-5	TRBV5-5	once	-
CASSVGGGRYNEQFF	TGTGCCAGCAGCGTAGGAGGGGGAAGGTACAATGAGCAGTTCTTC	TRBJ2-1	TRBV9	-	-
CASSSIRVGGTNTGELFF	TGTGCCAGCAGCTCCATTAGAGTGGGGGGCACGAACACCGGGGAGCTGTTTTTT	TRBJ2-2	TRBV7-9	-	-
CASSPGQLSNQPQHF	TGTGCCAGCAGCCCAGGACAGCTAAGCAATCAGCCCCAGCATTTT	TRBJ1-5	TRBV7-9	-	-
CASTDRGRRNTEAFF	TGTGCCAGCACTGACAGGGGGCGGAGGAACACTGAAGCTTTCTTT	TRBJ1-1	TRBV6-4	-	TRBD1
CASSRRTSGELQETQYF	TGTGCCAGCAGCCGAAGGACTAGCGGGGAATTACAAGAGACCCAGTACTTC	TRBJ2-5	TRBV7-9	-	TRBD2
CAISELAHKSYTF	TGTGCCATCAGTGAGTTGGCCCATAAGAGCTACACCTTC	TRBJ1-2	TRBV10-3	-	-
CASSPGTGTPITGELFF	TGTGCCAGCAGTCCCGGGACAGGAACACCTATCACCGGGGAGCTGTTTTTT	TRBJ2-2	TRBV2	-	TRBD1
CASSVAAGRGAEAFF	TGTGCCAGCAGCGTAGCGGCAGGTAGGGGGGCTGAAGCTTTCTTT	TRBJ1-1	TRBV9	-	-
CASSPDRQGLQTDTQYF	TGTGCCAGCTCACCGGATCGGCAGGGGTTACAAACAGATACGCAGTATTTT	TRBJ2-3	TRBV18	-	-
CASSQLGDRVYEQYF	TGTGCCAGCAGTCAATTGGGTGACAGGGTCTACGAGCAGTACTTC	TRBJ2-7	TRBV27	-	TRBD1
CATRPGQGEGYGYTF	TGTGCCACCCGACCCGGACAGGGCGAGGGATATGGCTACACCTTC	TRBJ1-2	TRBV10-3	-	TRBD1
CASQGPGELFF	TGCGCCAGCCAGGGCCCCGGGGAGCTGTTTTTT	TRBJ2-2	TRBV10-2	-	-
CASSRTSGGSYNEQFF	TGTGCCAGCAGCAGGACTAGCGGGGGCTCCTACAATGAGCAGTTCTTC	TRBJ2-1	TRBV7-9	-	TRBD2
CSVEGDSDSYNEQFF	TGCAGCGTTGAAGGCGATAGCGACTCCTACAATGAGCAGTTCTTC	TRBJ2-1	TRBV29-1	-	-
CASSFIDTGELFF	TGTGCCAGTAGTTTCATTGACACCGGGGAGCTGTTTTTT	TRBJ2-2	TRBV19	-	-
CASSPNLVTYEQYF	TGTGCCAGCAGCCCTAATTTGGTCACCTACGAGCAGTACTTC	TRBJ2-7	TRBV7-9	few	-
CASSSLGGGNGYTF	TGTGCCAGCAGTTCGCTAGGCGGGGGCAATGGCTACACCTTC	TRBJ1-2	TRBV27	-	-
CASSLGPDPTDEQFF	TGTGCCAGCAGCTTAGGCCCGGACCCAACGGACGAGCAGTTCTTC	TRBJ2-1	TRBV13	-	-
CASSFLGTSGGAYEQYF	TGTGCCAGCAGTTTCCTCGGGACTAGCGGGGGGGCGTACGAGCAGTACTTC	TRBJ2-7	TRBV27	-	TRBD2
CARIYGYTF	TGCGCCAGGATATATGGCTACACCTTC	TRBJ1-2	TRBV23-1	-	-
CASSQGLAGNTDTQYF	TGCGCCAGCAGCCAAGGACTAGCGGGGAACACAGATACGCAGTATTTT	TRBJ2-3	TRBV4-3	-	TRBD2
CASSAGQGNTGELFF	TGTGCCAGCAGTGCAGGACAGGGGAACACCGGGGAGCTGTTTTTT	TRBJ2-2	TRBV6-4	-	TRBD1
CASSLTPLQGLNTEAFF	TGTGCCAGCAGCTTAACCCCGCTACAGGGGTTGAACACTGAAGCTTTCTTT	TRBJ1-1	TRBV7-3	-	TRBD1
CASSKKLAKNIQYF	TGTGCCAGCAGCAAAAAACTAGCCAAAAACATTCAGTACTTC	TRBJ2-4	TRBV21-1	-	-
CASSLTSRGANVLTF	TGTGCCAGCAGCTTGACGTCCCGGGGGGCCAACGTCCTGACTTTC	TRBJ2-6	TRBV5-4	once	-
CASSLRILGDEQFF	TGTGCCAGCAGCCTCCGGATCCTGGGGGACGAGCAGTTCTTC	TRBJ2-1	TRBV11-2	-	-
CASSQDGAGGWDEQFF	TGCGCCAGCAGCCAAGATGGGGCGGGGGGCTGGGATGAGCAGTTCTTC	TRBJ2-1	TRBV4-3	few	TRBD2
CASSQDRGSYEQYF	TGCGCCAGCAGCCAGGACAGGGGCTCCTACGAGCAGTACTTC	TRBJ2-7	TRBV4-3	-	TRBD1
CASSLGGGTEAFF	TGTGCCAGCAGCTTAGGGGGGGGCACTGAAGCTTTCTTT	TRBJ1-1	TRBV7-2	-	-
CASSFDLIAFYGYTF	TGTGCCAGCAGTTTTGATTTGATAGCTTTCTATGGCTACACCTTC	TRBJ1-2	TRBV7-2	-	-
CASSQGSLSDTQYF	TGTGCCAGCAGCCAAGGCAGTCTCTCAGATACGCAGTATTTT	TRBJ2-3	TRBV16	-	-
CASSPRSSSYNEQFF	TGTGCCAGCAGCCCCCGTTCTAGCTCCTACAATGAGCAGTTCTTC	TRBJ2-1	TRBV13	once	-
CASSLGGHTEAFF	TGTGCCAGCAGCTTAGGAGGGCACACTGAAGCTTTCTTT	TRBJ1-1	TRBV11-3	once	-
CASSLPGFYNEQFF	TGTGCCAGCAGCTTACCTGGGTTCTACAATGAGCAGTTCTTC	TRBJ2-1	TRBV11-2	-	-